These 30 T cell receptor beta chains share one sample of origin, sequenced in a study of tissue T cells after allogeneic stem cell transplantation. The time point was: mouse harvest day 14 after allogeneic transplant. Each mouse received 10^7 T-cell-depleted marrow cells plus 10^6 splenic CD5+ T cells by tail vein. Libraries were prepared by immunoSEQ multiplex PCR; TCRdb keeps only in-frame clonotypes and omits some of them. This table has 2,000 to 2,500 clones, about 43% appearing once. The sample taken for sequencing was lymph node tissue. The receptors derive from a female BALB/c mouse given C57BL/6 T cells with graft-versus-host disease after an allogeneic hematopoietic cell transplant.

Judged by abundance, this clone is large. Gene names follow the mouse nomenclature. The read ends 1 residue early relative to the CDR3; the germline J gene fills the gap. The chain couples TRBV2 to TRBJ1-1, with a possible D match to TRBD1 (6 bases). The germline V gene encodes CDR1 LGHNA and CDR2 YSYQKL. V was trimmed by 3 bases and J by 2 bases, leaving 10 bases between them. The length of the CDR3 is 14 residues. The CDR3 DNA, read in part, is TGTGCCAGCAGCCACGGCAGGGGTAACACAGAAGTCTTC. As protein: CASSHGRGNTEVF. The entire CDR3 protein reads CASSHGRGNTEVFF.

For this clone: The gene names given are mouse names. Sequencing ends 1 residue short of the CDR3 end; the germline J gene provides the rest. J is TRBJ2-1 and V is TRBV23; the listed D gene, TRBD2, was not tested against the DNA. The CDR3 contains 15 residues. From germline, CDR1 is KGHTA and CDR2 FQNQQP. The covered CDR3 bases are TGCTCCAGCAGTCAATCAGGGGGGGCGCATGCTGAGCAGTTC. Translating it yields CSSSQSGGAHAEQF. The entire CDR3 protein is CSSSQSGGAHAEQFF.

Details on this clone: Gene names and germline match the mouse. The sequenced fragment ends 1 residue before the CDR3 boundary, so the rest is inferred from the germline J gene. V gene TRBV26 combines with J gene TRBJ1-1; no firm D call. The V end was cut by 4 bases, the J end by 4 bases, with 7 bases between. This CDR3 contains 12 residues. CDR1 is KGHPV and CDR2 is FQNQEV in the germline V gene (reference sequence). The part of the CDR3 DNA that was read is TGTGCCAGCAGTCGTGGGGTCACAGAAGTCTTC. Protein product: CASSRGVTEVF. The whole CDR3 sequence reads CASSRGVTEVFF. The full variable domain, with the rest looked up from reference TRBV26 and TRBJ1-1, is NSKVIQTPRYLVKGQGQKAKMRCIPEKGHPVVFWYQQNKNNEFKFLINFQNQEVLQQIDMTEKRFSAECPSNSPCSLEIQSSEAGDSALYLCASSRGVTEVFFGKGTRLTVV.

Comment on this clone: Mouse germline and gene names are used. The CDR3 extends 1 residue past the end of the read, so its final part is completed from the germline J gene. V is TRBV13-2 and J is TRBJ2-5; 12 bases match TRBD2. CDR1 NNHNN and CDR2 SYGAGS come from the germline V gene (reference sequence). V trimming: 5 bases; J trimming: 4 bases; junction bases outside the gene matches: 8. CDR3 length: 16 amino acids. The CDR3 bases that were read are TGTGCCAGCGGCCAGACTGGGGGGGCGCTGGAAGACACCCAGTAC. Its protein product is CASGQTGGALEDTQY. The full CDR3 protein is CASGQTGGALEDTQYF.

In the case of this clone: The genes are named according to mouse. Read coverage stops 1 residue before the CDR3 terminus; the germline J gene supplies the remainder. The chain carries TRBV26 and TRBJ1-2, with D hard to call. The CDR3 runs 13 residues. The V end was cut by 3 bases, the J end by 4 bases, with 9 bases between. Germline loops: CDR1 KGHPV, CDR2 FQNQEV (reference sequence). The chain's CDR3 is CASSLERGSDYTF. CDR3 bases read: TGTGCCAGCAGTCTAGAGAGAGGCTCCGACTACACC.

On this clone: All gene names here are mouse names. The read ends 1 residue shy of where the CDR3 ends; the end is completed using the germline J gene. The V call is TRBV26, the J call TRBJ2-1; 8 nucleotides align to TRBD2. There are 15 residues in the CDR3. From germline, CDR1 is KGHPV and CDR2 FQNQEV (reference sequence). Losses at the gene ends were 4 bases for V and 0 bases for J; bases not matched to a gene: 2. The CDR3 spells CASSRTGSNYAEQFF. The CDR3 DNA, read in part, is TGTGCCAGCAGTCGGACTGGGTCTAACTATGCTGAGCAGTTC.

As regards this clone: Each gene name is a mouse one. The CDR3 sequence is CASSSGTANTGQLYF. The part of the CDR3 DNA that was read is TGTGCCAGCAGCTCCGGGACAGCAAACACCGGGCAGCTCTAC. The chain uses TRBV3 and TRBJ2-2; 7 bases align to TRBD1. The DNA ends 1 residue before the CDR3 does, and the rest of the CDR3 is filled in from the germline J gene. CDR3 length: 15 residues. Germline values: CDR1 SNHLY, CDR2 FYNGKV (reference sequence). Unmatched junction bases numbered 2, after V lost 4 bases and J lost 0 bases.

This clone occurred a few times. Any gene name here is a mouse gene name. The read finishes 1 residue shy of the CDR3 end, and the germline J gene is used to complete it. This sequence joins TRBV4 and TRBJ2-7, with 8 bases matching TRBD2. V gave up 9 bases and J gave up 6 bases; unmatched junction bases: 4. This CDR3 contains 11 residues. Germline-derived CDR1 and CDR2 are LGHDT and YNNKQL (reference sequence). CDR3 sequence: CARGGRVEQYF. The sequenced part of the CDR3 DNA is TGTGCCAGGGGGGGGCGCGTTGAACAGTAC.

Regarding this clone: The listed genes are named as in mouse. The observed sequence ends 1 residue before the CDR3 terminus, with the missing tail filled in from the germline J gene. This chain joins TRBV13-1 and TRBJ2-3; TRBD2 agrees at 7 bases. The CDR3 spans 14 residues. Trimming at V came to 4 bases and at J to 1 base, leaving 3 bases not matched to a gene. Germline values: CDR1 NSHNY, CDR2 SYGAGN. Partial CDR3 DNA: TGTGCCAGCAGTAACACTGGGGGTGCAGAAACGCTGTAT. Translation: CASSNTGGAETLY. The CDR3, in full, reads CASSNTGGAETLYF.

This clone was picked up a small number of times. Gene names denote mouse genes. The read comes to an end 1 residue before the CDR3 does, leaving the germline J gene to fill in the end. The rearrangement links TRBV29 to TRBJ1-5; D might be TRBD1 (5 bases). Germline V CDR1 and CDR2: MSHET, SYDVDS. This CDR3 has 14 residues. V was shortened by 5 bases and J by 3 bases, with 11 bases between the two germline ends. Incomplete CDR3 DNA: TGTGCTAGCAGTCCCGGTGGGGGCAACCAGGCTCCGCTT. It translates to CASSPGGGNQAPL. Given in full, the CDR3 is CASSPGGGNQAPLF.

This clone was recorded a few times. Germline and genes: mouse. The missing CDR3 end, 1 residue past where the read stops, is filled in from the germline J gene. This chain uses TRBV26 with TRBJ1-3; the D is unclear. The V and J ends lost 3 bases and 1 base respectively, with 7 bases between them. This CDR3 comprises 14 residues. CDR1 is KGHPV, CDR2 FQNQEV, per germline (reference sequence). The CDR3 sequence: CASSLRQSGNTLYF. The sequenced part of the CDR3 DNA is TGTGCCAGCAGTCTAAGGCAGTCTGGAAATACGCTCTAT.

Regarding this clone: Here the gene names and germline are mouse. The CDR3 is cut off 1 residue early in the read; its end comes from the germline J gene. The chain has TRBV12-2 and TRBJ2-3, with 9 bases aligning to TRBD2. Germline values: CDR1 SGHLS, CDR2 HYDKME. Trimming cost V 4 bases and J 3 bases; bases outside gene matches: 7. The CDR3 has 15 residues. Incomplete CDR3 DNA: TGTGCCAGCTCCCGTTCCGGGACTGGGGCAGAAACGCTGTAT. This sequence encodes CASSRSGTGAETLY. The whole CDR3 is CASSRSGTGAETLYF.

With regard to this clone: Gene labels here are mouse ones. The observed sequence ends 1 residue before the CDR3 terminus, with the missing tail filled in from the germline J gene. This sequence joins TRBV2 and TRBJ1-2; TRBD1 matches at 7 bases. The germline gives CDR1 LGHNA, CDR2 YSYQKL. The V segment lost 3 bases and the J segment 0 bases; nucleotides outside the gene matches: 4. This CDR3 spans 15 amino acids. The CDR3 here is CASSQPGTANSDYTF. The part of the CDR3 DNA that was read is TGTGCCAGCAGCCAGCCCGGGACAGCAAACTCCGACTACACC.

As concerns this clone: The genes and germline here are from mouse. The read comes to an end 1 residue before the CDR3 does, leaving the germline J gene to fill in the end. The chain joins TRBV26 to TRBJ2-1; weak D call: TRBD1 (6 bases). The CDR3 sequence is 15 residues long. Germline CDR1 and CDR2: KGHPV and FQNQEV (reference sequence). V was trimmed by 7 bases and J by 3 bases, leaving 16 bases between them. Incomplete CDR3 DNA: TGTGCCAGCATCTTCAGGGGTCGGGGCTATGCTGAGCAGTTC. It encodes CASIFRGRGYAEQF. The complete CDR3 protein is CASIFRGRGYAEQFF. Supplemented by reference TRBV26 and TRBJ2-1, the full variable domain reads NSKVIQTPRYLVKGQGQKAKMRCIPEKGHPVVFWYQQNKNNEFKFLINFQNQEVLQQIDMTEKRFSAECPSNSPCSLEIQSSEAGDSALYLCASIFRGRGYAEQFFGPGTRLTVL.

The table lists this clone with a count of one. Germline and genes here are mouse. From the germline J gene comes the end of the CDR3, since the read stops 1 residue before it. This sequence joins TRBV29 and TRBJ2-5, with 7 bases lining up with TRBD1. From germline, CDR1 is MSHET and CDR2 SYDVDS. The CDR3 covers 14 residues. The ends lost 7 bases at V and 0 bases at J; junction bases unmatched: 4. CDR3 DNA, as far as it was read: TGTGCTAGCAACCGGGACAGAAACCAAGACACCCAGTAC. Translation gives CASNRDRNQDTQY. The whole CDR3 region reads CASNRDRNQDTQYF.

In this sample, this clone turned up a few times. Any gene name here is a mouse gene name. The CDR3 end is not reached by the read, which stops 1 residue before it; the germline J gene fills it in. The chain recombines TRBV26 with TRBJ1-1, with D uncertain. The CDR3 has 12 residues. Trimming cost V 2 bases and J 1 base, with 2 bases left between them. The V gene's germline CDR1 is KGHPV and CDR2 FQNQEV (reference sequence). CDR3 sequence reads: CASSLQNTEVFF. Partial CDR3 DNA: TGTGCCAGCAGTCTGCAAAACACAGAAGTCTTC.

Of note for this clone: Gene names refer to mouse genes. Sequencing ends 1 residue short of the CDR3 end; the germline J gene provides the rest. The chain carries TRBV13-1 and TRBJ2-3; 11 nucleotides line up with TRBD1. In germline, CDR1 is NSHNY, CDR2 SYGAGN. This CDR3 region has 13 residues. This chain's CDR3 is CASSGQGGETLYF. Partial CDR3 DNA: TGTGCTTCCTCGGGACAGGGGGGAGAAACGCTGTAT.

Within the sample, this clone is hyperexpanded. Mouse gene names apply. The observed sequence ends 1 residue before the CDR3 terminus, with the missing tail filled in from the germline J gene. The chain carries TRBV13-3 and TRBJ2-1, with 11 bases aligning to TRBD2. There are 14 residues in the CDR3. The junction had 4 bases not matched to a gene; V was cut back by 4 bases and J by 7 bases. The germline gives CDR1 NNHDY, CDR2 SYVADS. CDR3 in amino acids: CASSILGGRAEQFF. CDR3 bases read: TGTGCCAGCAGTATACTGGGGGGGCGAGCTGAGCAGTTC.

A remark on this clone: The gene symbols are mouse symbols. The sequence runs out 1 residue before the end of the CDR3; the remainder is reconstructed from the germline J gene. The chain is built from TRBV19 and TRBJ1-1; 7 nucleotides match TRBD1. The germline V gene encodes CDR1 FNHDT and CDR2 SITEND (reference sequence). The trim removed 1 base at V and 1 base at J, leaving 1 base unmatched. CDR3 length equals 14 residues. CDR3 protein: CASSIRQGNTEVFF. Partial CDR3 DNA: TGTGCCAGCAGTATACGACAGGGGAACACAGAAGTCTTC. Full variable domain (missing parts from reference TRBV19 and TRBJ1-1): GGIITQTPKFLIGQEGQKLTLKCQQNFNHDTMYWYRQDSGKGLRLIYYSITENDLQKGDLSEGYDASREKKSSFSLTVTSAQKNEMAVFLCASSIRQGNTEVFFGKGTRLTVV.

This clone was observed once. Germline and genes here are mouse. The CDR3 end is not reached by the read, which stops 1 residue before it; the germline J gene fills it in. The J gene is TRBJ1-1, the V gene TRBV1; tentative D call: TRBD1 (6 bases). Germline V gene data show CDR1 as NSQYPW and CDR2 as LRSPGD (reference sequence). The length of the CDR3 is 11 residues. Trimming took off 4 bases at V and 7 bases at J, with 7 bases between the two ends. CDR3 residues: CTCSGDKEVFF. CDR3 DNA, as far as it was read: TGCACCTGCAGTGGGGACAAAGAAGTCTTC.

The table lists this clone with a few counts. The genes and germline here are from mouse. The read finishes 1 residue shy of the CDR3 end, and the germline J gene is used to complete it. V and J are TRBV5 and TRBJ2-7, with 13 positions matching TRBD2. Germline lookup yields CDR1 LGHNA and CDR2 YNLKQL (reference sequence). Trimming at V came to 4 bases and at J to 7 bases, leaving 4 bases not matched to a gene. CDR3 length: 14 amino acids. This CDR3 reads CASSPRDWGGEQYF. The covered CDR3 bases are TGTGCCAGCAGCCCCCGGGACTGGGGGGGGGAACAGTAC.

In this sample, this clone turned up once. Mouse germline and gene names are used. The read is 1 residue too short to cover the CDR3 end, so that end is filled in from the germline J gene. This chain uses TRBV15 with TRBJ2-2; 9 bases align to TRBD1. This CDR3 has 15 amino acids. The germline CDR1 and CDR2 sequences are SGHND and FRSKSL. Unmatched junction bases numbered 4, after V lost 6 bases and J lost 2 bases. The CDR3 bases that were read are TGTGCCAGCAGGATACAGGGGGCGAACACCGGGCAGCTCTAC. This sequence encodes CASRIQGANTGQLY. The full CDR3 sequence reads CASRIQGANTGQLYF.

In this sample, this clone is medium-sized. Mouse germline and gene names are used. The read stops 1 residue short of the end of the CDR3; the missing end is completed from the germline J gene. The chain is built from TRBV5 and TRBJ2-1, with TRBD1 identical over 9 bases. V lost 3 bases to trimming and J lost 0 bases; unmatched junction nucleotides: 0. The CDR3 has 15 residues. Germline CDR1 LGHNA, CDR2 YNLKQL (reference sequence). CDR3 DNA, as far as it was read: TGTGCCAGCAGCCAGGACAGGGGTAACTATGCTGAGCAGTTC. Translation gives CASSQDRGNYAEQF. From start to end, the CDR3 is CASSQDRGNYAEQFF.

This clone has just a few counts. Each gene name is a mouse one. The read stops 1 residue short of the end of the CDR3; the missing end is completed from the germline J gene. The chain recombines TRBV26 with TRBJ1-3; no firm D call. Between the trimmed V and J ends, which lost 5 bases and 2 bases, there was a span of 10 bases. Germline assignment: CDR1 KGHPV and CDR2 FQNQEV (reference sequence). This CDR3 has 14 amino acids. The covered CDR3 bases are TGTGCCAGCAGTGGACGGGGTCCTGGAAATACGCTCTAT. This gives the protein CASSGRGPGNTLY. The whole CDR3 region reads CASSGRGPGNTLYF. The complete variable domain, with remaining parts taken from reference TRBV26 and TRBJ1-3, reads NSKVIQTPRYLVKGQGQKAKMRCIPEKGHPVVFWYQQNKNNEFKFLINFQNQEVLQQIDMTEKRFSAECPSNSPCSLEIQSSEAGDSALYLCASSGRGPGNTLYFGEGSRLIVV.

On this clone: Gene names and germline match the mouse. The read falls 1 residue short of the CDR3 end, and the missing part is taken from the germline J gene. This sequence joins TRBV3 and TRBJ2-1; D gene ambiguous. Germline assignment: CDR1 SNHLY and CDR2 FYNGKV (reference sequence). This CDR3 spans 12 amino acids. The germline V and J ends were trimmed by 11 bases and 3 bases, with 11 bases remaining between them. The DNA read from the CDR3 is TGTGCCCCCCCCAGGTTCTATGCTGAGCAGTTC. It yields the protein CAPPRFYAEQF. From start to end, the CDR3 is CAPPRFYAEQFF.

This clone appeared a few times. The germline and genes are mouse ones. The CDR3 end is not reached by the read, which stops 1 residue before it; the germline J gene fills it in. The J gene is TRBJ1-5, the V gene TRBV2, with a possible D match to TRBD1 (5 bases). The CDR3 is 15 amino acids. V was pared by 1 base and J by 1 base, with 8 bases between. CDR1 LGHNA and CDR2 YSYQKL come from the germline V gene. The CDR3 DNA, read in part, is TGTGCCAGCAGCCAAGGGGGCTGGAACAACCAGGCTCCGCTT. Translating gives CASSQGGWNNQAPL. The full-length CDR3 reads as CASSQGGWNNQAPLF. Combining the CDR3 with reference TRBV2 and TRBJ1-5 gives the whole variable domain DPKIIQKPKYLVAVTGSEKILICEQYLGHNAMYWYRQSAKKPLEFMFSYSYQKLMDNQTASSRFQPQSSKKNHLDLQITALKPDDSATYFCASSQGGWNNQAPLFGEGTRLSVL.

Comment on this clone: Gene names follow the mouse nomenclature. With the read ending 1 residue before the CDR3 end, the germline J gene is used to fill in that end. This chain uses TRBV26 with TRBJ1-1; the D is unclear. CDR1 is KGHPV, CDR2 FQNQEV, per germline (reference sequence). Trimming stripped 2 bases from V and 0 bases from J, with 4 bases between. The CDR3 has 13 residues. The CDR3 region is CASSLPANTEVFF. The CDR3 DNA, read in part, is TGTGCCAGCAGTCTGCCAGCAAACACAGAAGTCTTC.

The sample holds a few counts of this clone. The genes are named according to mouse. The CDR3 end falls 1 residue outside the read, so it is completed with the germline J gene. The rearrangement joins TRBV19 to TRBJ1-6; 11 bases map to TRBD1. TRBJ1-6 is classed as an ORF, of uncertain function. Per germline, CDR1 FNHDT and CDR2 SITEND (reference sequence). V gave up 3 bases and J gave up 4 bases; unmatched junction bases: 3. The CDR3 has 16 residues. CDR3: CASSTGTGGYNSPLYF. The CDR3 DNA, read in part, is TGTGCCAGCAGTACCGGGACAGGGGGGTATAATTCGCCCCTCTAC.

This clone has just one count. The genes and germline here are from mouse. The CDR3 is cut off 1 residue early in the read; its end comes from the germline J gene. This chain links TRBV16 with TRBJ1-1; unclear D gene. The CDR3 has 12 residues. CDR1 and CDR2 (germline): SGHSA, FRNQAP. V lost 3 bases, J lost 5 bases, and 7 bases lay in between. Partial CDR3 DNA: TGTGCAAGCAGCTTCCCCAGGACAGAAGTCTTC. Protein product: CASSFPRTEVF. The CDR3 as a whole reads CASSFPRTEVFF.

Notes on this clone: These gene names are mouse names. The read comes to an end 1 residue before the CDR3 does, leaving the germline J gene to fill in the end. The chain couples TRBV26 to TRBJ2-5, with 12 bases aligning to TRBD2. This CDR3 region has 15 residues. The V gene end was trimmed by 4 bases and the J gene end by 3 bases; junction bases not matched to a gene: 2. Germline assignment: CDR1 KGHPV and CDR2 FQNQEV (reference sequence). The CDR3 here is CASSRDWGDQDTQYF. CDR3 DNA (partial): TGTGCCAGCAGTCGGGACTGGGGGGATCAAGACACCCAGTAC.